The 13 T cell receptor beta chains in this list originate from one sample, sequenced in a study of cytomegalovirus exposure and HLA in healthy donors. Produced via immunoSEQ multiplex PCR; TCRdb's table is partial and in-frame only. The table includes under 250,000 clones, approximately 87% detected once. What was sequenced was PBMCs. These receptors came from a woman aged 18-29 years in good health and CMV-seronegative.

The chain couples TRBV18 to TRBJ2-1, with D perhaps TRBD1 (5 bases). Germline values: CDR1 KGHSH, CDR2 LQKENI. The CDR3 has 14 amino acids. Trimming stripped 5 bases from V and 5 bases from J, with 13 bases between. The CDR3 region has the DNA TGTGCCAGCTCAGCGAAGTTGACAGACAATGAGCAGTTCTTC. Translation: CASSAKLTDNEQFF. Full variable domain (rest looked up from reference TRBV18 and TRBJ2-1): NAGVMQNPRHLVRRRGQEARLRCSPMKGHSHVYWYRQLPEEGLKFMVYLQKENIIDESGMPKERFSAEFPKEGPSILRIQQVVRGDSAAYFCASSAKLTDNEQFFGPGTRLTVL.

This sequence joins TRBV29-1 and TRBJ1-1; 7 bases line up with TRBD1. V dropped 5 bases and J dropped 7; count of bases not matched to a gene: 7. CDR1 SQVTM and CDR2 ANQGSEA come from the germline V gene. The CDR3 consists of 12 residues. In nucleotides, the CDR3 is TGCAGCGTTTACAGGGGTCATGGTGAAGCTTTCTTT. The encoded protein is CSVYRGHGEAFF.

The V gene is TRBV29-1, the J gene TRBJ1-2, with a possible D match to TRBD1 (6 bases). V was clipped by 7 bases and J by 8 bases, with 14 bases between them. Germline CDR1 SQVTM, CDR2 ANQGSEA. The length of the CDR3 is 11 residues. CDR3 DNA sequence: TGCAGCGATACGACAGGAGGAGGCTACACCTTC. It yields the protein CSDTTGGGYTF.

DNA for the CDR3: TGTGCCAGCGCCCTTCAGGGGGAAGGGTATGGCTACACCTTC. This translates into CASALQGEGYGYTF. V is TRBV2 and J is TRBJ1-2; 7 bases are a match to TRBD1. CDR3 length equals 14 residues. Germline assignment: CDR1 SNHLY and CDR2 FYNNEI. V lost 8 bases, J lost 5 bases, and 11 bases stayed unmatched.

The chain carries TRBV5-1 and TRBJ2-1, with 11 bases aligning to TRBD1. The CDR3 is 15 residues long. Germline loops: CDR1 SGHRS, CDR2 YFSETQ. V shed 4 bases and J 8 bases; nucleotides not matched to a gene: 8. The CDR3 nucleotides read TGCGCCAGCAGCCCCGGACAGGGGGCGTTCGATGAGCAGTTCTTC. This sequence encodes CASSPGQGAFDEQFF.

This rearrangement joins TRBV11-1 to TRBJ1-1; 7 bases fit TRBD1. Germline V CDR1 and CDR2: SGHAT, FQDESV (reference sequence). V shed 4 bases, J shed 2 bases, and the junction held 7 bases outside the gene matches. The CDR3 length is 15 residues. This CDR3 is CASSWGDRQNTEAFF. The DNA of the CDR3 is TGTGCCAGCAGCTGGGGGGACAGACAAAACACTGAAGCTTTCTTT.

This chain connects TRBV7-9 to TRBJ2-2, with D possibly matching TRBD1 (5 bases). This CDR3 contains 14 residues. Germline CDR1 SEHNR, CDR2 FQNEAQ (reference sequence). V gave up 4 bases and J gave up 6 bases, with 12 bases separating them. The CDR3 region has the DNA TGTGCCAGCAGCTCCCTTATGGGGCCCGGGGAGCTGTTTTTT. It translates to CASSSLMGPGELFF.

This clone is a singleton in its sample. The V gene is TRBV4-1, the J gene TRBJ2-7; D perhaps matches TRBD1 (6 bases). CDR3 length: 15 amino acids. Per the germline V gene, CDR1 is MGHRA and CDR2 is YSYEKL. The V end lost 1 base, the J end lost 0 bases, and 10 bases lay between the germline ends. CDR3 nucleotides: TGCGCCAGCAGCCAAGGCGACAGGCCCTCCTACGAGCAGTACTTC. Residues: CASSQGDRPSYEQYF.

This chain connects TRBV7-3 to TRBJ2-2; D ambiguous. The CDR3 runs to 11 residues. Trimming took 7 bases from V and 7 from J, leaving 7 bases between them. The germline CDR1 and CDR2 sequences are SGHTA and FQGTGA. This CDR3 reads CASTDGGELFF. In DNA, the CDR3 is TGTGCCAGCACCGATGGCGGGGAGCTGTTTTTT.

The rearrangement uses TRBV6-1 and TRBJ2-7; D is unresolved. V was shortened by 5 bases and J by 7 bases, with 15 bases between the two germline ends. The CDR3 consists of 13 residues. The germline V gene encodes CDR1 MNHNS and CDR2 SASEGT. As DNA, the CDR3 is TGTGCCAGCAGTCCCCGGGCCCTCCAGGAGCAGTACTTC. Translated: CASSPRALQEQYF.

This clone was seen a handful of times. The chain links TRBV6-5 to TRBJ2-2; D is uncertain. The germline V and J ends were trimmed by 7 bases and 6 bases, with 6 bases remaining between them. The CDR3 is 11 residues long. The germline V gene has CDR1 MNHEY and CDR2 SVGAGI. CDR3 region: CASTRAGELFF. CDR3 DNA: TGTGCCAGCACCCGCGCCGGGGAGCTGTTTTTT.

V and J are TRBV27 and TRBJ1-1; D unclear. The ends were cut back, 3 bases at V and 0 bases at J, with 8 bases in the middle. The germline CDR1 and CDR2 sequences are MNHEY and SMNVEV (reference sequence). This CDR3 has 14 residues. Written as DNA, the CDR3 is TGTGCCAGCAGTTTTGGGGAATTGAACACTGAAGCTTTCTTT. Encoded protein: CASSFGELNTEAFF.

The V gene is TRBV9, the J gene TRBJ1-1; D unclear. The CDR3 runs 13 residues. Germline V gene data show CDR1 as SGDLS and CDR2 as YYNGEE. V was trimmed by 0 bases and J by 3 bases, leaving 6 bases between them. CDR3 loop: CASSVVGDTEAFF. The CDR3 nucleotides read TGTGCCAGCAGCGTAGTTGGGGACACTGAAGCTTTCTTT.